The rows below give T cell receptor beta chains drawn from one sample of a study of T-cell memory formation after mild COVID-19. TCRdb re-derived calls from the 5' RACE reads in MiXCR, one entry per CDR3 protein. Of about 290,000 distinct CDR3 sequences listed, 15% to 20% are singletons. Sequencing used PBMCs or a T cell subset sorted from them (not recorded which). Receptor source: a man between 18 and 35 years old who had mild COVID-19 (a few samples of this study predate the infection). Cell type and time point are not known. Each CDR3 is given with its conserved first and last residue. A D gene is named only where the DNA matches it firmly. Not all rows give a size; the values are once, few, many and, for expanded clones, a class.

j_call	d_call	clone_size	v_call	cdr3_aa	cdr3_nt
TRBJ2-7	TRBD2	.	TRBV5-1	CASSAVAGGSPYEQYF	TGCGCCAGCAGCGCAGTAGCGGGGGGATCCCCCTACGAGCAGTACTTC
TRBJ1-6	TRBD1	few	TRBV12-3/TRBV12-4	CASSPLGQGYSPLHF	TGTGCCAGCAGTCCATTGGGACAGGGTTATTCACCCCTCCACTTT
TRBJ2-5	TRBD1	.	TRBV18	CASSPRPTGSETQYF	TGTGCCAGCTCACCACGCCCGACAGGGTCCGAGACCCAGTACTTC
TRBJ2-1	TRBD2	.	TRBV11-2	CASSLDLPGLAENNEQFF	TGTGCCAGCAGCTTAGATCTTCCGGGACTAGCGGAAAACAATGAGCAGTTCTTC
TRBJ2-2	.	few	TRBV2	CASAGDTGELFF	TGTGCCAGCGCAGGGGACACCGGGGAGCTGTTTTTT
TRBJ1-2	.	.	TRBV4-3	CASSQDMGIGYTF	TGCGCCAGCAGCCAAGATATGGGGATAGGCTACACCTTC
TRBJ1-2	.	few	TRBV27	CASSFTGYHGYTF	TGTGCCAGCAGTTTTACAGGGTATCATGGCTACACCTTC
TRBJ1-1	TRBD1	.	TRBV7-6	CASSQSRDSLGAFF	TGTGCCAGCAGCCAGAGCCGGGACAGCCTGGGAGCTTTCTTT
TRBJ1-5	.	few	TRBV18	CASSPTDGNQPQHF	TGTGCCAGCTCACCTACTGACGGCAATCAGCCCCAGCATTTT
TRBJ2-5	TRBD2	many	TRBV7-8	CASSHMGGEETQYF	TGTGCCAGCAGTCATATGGGGGGGGAAGAGACCCAGTACTTC
TRBJ1-1	.	.	TRBV4-3	CASSQDSPNTEAFF	TGCGCCAGCAGCCAAGATTCTCCGAACACTGAAGCTTTCTTT
TRBJ1-5	.	few	TRBV7-3	CASSTDPGQPQHF	TGTGCCAGCAGCACCGATCCGGGGCAGCCCCAGCATTTT
TRBJ1-2	.	few	TRBV20-1	CSARDLQGTYGYTF	TGCAGTGCTAGGGACTTACAGGGTACCTATGGCTACACCTTC
TRBJ1-2	TRBD1	.	TRBV10-3	CAANGQGSDGYTF	TGTGCCGCCAACGGACAGGGGTCGGATGGCTACACCTTC
TRBJ1-6	TRBD1	.	TRBV20-1	CTSPAPGQDSPLHF	TGCACCTCACCCGCCCCCGGACAGGATTCACCCCTCCACTTT
TRBJ1-2	TRBD1	.	TRBV5-4	CASSLPRQGYYGYTF	TGTGCCAGCAGCTTGCCGAGACAGGGTTACTATGGCTACACCTTC
TRBJ1-1	.	.	TRBV10-3	CAISAVVRGSTEAFF	TGTGCCATCAGTGCCGTCGTGAGGGGGAGCACTGAAGCTTTCTTT
TRBJ2-6	.	.	TRBV2	CASSDPGPWANVLTF	TGTGCCAGCAGTGACCCGGGCCCCTGGGCCAACGTCCTGACTTTC
TRBJ1-1	.	few	TRBV6-5	CASRRPGTSNTEAFF	TGTGCCAGCAGACGTCCGGGGACCTCGAACACTGAAGCTTTCTTT
TRBJ1-2	.	few	TRBV10-3	CAISEPVLGGYTF	TGTGCCATCAGTGAGCCGGTGCTAGGTGGCTACACCTTC
TRBJ2-2	.	few	TRBV3-1	CASSRLVGAGELFF	TGTGCCAGCAGCCGCCTAGTAGGTGCCGGGGAGCTGTTTTTT
TRBJ1-1	.	few	TRBV30	CAWSVGGYTEAFF	TGTGCCTGGAGTGTGGGCGGATACACTGAAGCTTTCTTT
TRBJ1-1	.	few	TRBV19	CASSPAEVGYTEAFF	TGTGCCAGTAGTCCAGCAGAGGTGGGGTACACTGAAGCTTTCTTT
TRBJ1-1	.	few	TRBV4-1	CASSQRFTGFPEAFF	TGCGCCAGCAGCCAACGATTTACAGGGTTTCCTGAAGCTTTCTTT
TRBJ1-6	.	few	TRBV7-2	CASSTNPGAYNSPLHF	TGTGCCAGCAGCACTAACCCGGGGGCCTATAATTCACCCCTCCACTTT
TRBJ2-1	TRBD2	.	TRBV10-1	CASSGGGASEDEQFF	TGCGCCAGCAGCGGGGGGGGGGCGTCAGAGGATGAGCAGTTCTTC
TRBJ1-6	TRBD1	.	TRBV7-8	CASSLEDRGQSNSPLHF	TGTGCCAGCAGCTTAGAGGACAGGGGACAAAGCAATTCACCCCTCCACTTT
TRBJ2-7	.	.	TRBV7-2	CASSPPSTSYEQYF	TGTGCCAGCAGCCCACCTAGCACTTCCTACGAGCAGTACTTC
TRBJ1-2	TRBD1	.	TRBV19	CATAQGDLLGYTF	TGTGCCACCGCACAGGGGGACCTTCTCGGCTACACCTTC
TRBJ2-1	TRBD1	many	TRBV4-2	CASSPRSGGNGYEQFF	TGTGCCAGCAGCCCCCGGTCAGGGGGCAATGGGTATGAGCAGTTCTTC
TRBJ2-7	.	.	TRBV5-1	CASSLGPEGSYEQYF	TGCGCCAGCAGCTTGGGGCCGGAGGGCTCCTACGAGCAGTACTTC
TRBJ2-3	TRBD2	.	TRBV11-2	CASSPISGGNTDTQYF	TGTGCCAGCAGCCCTATTAGCGGGGGAAACACAGATACGCAGTATTTT
TRBJ2-2	TRBD2	.	TRBV7-9	CASSLVGLAGPNTGELFF	TGTGCCAGCAGCTTAGTTGGGCTAGCGGGACCGAACACCGGGGAGCTGTTTTTT
TRBJ2-3	.	many	TRBV10-1	CASSASGTDTQYF	TGCGCCAGCAGTGCAAGCGGCACAGATACGCAGTATTTT
TRBJ2-7	TRBD1	few	TRBV20-1	CSAEGQVYEQYF	TGCAGTGCTGAGGGACAGGTCTACGAGCAGTACTTC
TRBJ1-5	.	.	TRBV12-3/TRBV12-4	CASHRGSGQPQHF	TGTGCCAGCCATCGGGGCTCCGGTCAGCCCCAGCATTTT
TRBJ2-5	.	.	TRBV5-1	CASSLVRRETQYF	TGCGCCAGCAGCTTGGTTAGGCGGGAGACCCAGTACTTC
TRBJ1-2	.	.	TRBV7-9	CASSFTPSSYGYTF	TGTGCCAGCAGCTTTACGCCCTCTAGCTACGGCTACACCTTC
TRBJ1-2	.	many	TRBV7-2	CASTPDRPRGYTF	TGTGCCAGCACCCCCGACAGACCTCGGGGCTACACCTTC
TRBJ2-2	TRBD1	.	TRBV20-1	CSASGQGPLGSGELFF	TGCAGTGCTAGTGGACAGGGACCCTTGGGGAGCGGGGAGCTGTTTTTT
TRBJ1-1	.	few	TRBV5-1	CASSLARLNTEAFF	TGCGCCAGCAGCTTGGCCAGGCTGAACACTGAAGCTTTCTTT
TRBJ1-2	.	.	TRBV12-3/TRBV12-4	CASSSMDRLNYGYTF	TGTGCCAGCAGTTCTATGGACCGGCTTAACTATGGCTACACCTTC
TRBJ2-3	.	few	TRBV6-5	CASRSIVPDTQYF	TGTGCCAGCCGCTCTATCGTACCAGATACGCAGTATTTT
TRBJ2-3	.	.	TRBV14	CASSQQGPWDTQYF	TGTGCCAGCAGCCAACAGGGACCCTGGGATACGCAGTATTTT
TRBJ2-5	.	few	TRBV29-1	CSVGGPEQETQYF	TGCAGCGTTGGCGGTCCAGAACAAGAGACCCAGTACTTC
TRBJ1-1	.	once	TRBV9	CASSPFGSLTGLEAFF	TGTGCCAGCAGCCCATTCGGAAGTTTGACAGGCTTAGAAGCTTTCTTT
TRBJ1-2	.	.	TRBV20-1	CSAPPDRTYGYTF	TGCAGTGCTCCCCCGGACAGAACATATGGCTACACCTTC
TRBJ2-1	TRBD2	.	TRBV4-3	CASSPRLAGDNINEQFF	TGCGCCAGCAGCCCCAGACTAGCGGGGGACAATATCAATGAGCAGTTCTTC
TRBJ2-5	TRBD2	few	TRBV12-3/TRBV12-4	CASSLSPGLAGGLGPHHYQETQYF	TGTGCCAGCAGCTTGTCACCGGGACTAGCGGGGGGCCTAGGTCCCCACCACTACCAAGAGACCCAGTACTTC
TRBJ1-1	.	.	TRBV28	CASSLGKYTEAFF	TGTGCCAGCAGTTTAGGGAAGTACACTGAAGCTTTCTTT
TRBJ2-2	TRBD2	few	TRBV5-1	CASSKGLASHTGELFF	TGCGCCAGCAGCAAAGGACTAGCGAGTCATACCGGGGAGCTGTTTTTT
TRBJ2-4	.	few	TRBV11-1	CASSLALGIAGAKNIQYF	TGTGCCAGCAGCTTAGCGCTGGGGATCGCGGGAGCCAAAAACATTCAGTACTTC
TRBJ1-5	TRBD1	.	TRBV7-9	CASSPQGENQPQHF	TGTGCCAGCAGCCCCCAGGGGGAGAATCAGCCCCAGCATTTT
TRBJ1-1	.	many	TRBV18	CASSPDGPLFTEAFF	TGTGCCAGCTCACCAGACGGTCCTCTGTTCACTGAAGCTTTCTTT
TRBJ1-1	.	few	TRBV11-3	CASSGQGGSDKAFF	TGTGCCAGCAGCGGCCAAGGGGGATCGGATAAAGCTTTCTTT
TRBJ2-7	.	few	TRBV6-5	CASSWGDEQYF	TGTGCCAGCAGTTGGGGGGACGAGCAGTACTTC
TRBJ1-1	.	.	TRBV6-6	CASSYVGNEAFF	TGTGCCAGCAGTTACGTTGGAAATGAAGCTTTCTTT
TRBJ2-3	TRBD1	few	TRBV4-3	CASSRDRVGSDTQYF	TGCGCCAGCAGCCGCGACAGGGTCGGGTCAGATACGCAGTATTTT